This is a list of T cell receptor beta chains from one sample in a study of blood T cell repertoires in COVID-19. Generated by immunoSEQ multiplex PCR, the TCRdb table keeps only in-frame clones and is missing some. This table has about 84,000 clones, around 88% appearing once. Sequences were obtained from peripheral blood. These receptors all stem from an elderly man with active or convalescent COVID-19. Each CDR3 is given with its conserved first and last residue. The order of the fields is J gene, V gene, CDR3 length, clone size, D gene, CDR3 protein, CDR3 DNA. The D gene is left open where the match is weak. For some rows the clone size is stated as once, few or many, or as a class when expanded; others skip it.

J: TRBJ1-1; V: TRBV7-3; length: 15; size: .; D: TRBD1; CDR3: CASSIDRVLNTEAFF; DNA: TGTGCCAGCAGCATAGACAGGGTTTTGAACACTGAAGCTTTCTTT
J: TRBJ2-3; V: TRBV9; length: 14; size: .; D: .; CDR3: CASSEDRDTDTQYF; DNA: TGTGCCAGCAGCGAAGACCGGGACACAGATACGCAGTATTTT
J: TRBJ1-5; V: TRBV6-1; length: 16; size: few; D: .; CDR3: CASSVSGTYSNQPQHF; DNA: TGTGCCAGCAGTGTGAGCGGAACTTATAGCAATCAGCCCCAGCATTTT
J: TRBJ1-3; V: TRBV9; length: 20; size: .; D: TRBD1; CDR3: CASSVEGQGGTYLSGNTIYF; DNA: TGTGCCAGCAGCGTAGAAGGACAGGGGGGAACCTACCTCTCTGGAAACACCATATATTTT
J: TRBJ2-1; V: TRBV4-2; length: 16; size: .; D: .; CDR3: CASSQAWTGGDNEQFF; DNA: TGTGCCAGCAGCCAAGCTTGGACTGGAGGGGACAATGAGCAGTTCTTC
J: TRBJ2-5; V: TRBV3-1/TRBV3-2; length: 17; size: .; D: TRBD1; CDR3: CASSLGQGAFSRETQYF; DNA: TGTGCCAGCAGCCTCGGACAGGGGGCGTTTTCAAGAGAGACCCAGTACTTC
J: TRBJ2-7; V: TRBV6-2/TRBV6-3; length: 15; size: .; D: TRBD2; CDR3: CASSLAGGTVYEQYF; DNA: TGTGCCAGCAGTTTAGCGGGAGGGACCGTGTACGAGCAGTACTTC
J: TRBJ2-5; V: TRBV7-6; length: 17; size: .; D: .; CDR3: CASSPAESGLNQETQYF; DNA: TGTGCCAGCAGCCCCGCGGAGTCAGGGCTTAACCAAGAGACCCAGTACTTC
J: TRBJ2-7; V: TRBV4-3; length: 15; size: .; D: TRBD1; CDR3: CASSQELQGAYEQYF; DNA: TGCGCCAGCAGCCAAGAGCTCCAGGGGGCCTACGAGCAGTACTTC
J: TRBJ2-4; V: TRBV29-1; length: 15; size: .; D: TRBD1; CDR3: CSVKGTDLAKNIQYF; DNA: TGCAGCGTAAAAGGGACAGACCTAGCCAAAAACATTCAGTACTTC
J: TRBJ2-1; V: TRBV14; length: 17; size: .; D: .; CDR3: CASSSLRGSPINNEQFF; DNA: TGTGCCAGCAGCTCCCTACGCGGAAGCCCAATAAACAATGAGCAGTTCTTC
J: TRBJ2-2; V: TRBV7-3; length: 14; size: .; D: .; CDR3: CASSNSANTGELFF; DNA: TGTGCCAGCTCGAATTCAGCGAACACCGGGGAGCTGTTTTTT
J: TRBJ1-2; V: TRBV5-1; length: 15; size: .; D: .; CDR3: CASSGGDVGRVGYTF; DNA: TGCGCCAGCAGCGGAGGGGACGTCGGTCGGGTTGGCTACACCTTC
J: TRBJ2-5; V: TRBV9; length: 13; size: .; D: TRBD1; CDR3: CASSRDRAETQYF; DNA: TGTGCCAGCAGCCGGGACAGGGCGGAGACCCAGTACTTC
J: TRBJ1-4; V: TRBV7-6; length: 16; size: .; D: .; CDR3: CASSSGLGRTNEKLFF; DNA: TGTGCCAGCAGCTCGGGGTTGGGTAGGACTAATGAAAAACTGTTTTTT
J: TRBJ2-7; V: TRBV28; length: 14; size: .; D: .; CDR3: CASSTTGQIYEQYF; DNA: TGTGCCAGCAGTACCACCGGACAGATCTACGAGCAGTACTTC
J: TRBJ2-7; V: TRBV5-1; length: 14; size: .; D: TRBD2; CDR3: CASSLGREEDEQYF; DNA: TGCGCCAGCAGCTTGGGGCGGGAGGAGGACGAGCAGTACTTC
J: TRBJ2-1; V: TRBV6-5; length: 14; size: .; D: TRBD1; CDR3: CASIPGQGFNEQFF; DNA: TGTGCCAGCATCCCGGGACAGGGTTTCAATGAGCAGTTCTTC
J: TRBJ2-5; V: TRBV7-9; length: 14; size: .; D: .; CDR3: CASSEGLLQETQYF; DNA: TGTGCCAGCAGCGAGGGACTTCTACAAGAGACCCAGTACTTC
J: TRBJ2-3; V: TRBV4-1; length: 15; size: .; D: TRBD2; CDR3: CASSPGTSGIPTQYF; DNA: TGCGCCAGCAGCCCGGGGACTAGCGGGATCCCGACGCAGTATTTT
J: TRBJ1-1; V: TRBV6-5; length: 13; size: .; D: .; CDR3: CASRYLGNTEAFF; DNA: TGTGCCTCCCGTTACCTCGGGAACACTGAAGCTTTCTTT
J: TRBJ1-5; V: TRBV10-3; length: 14; size: .; D: TRBD1; CDR3: CAISDRGSNQPQHF; DNA: TGTGCCATCAGTGACAGGGGGAGCAATCAGCCCCAGCATTTT
J: TRBJ1-1; V: TRBV4-1; length: 18; size: .; D: TRBD1; CDR3: CASSQELRDRGLGTEAFF; DNA: TGCGCCAGCAGCCAAGAGTTGCGGGACAGGGGGCTGGGGACTGAAGCTTTCTTT
J: TRBJ2-1; V: TRBV7-2; length: 16; size: .; D: TRBD2; CDR3: CASSTGTSGSYNEQFF; DNA: TGTGCCAGCAGCACCGGGACTAGCGGCTCCTACAATGAGCAGTTCTTC
J: TRBJ2-1; V: TRBV7-2; length: 15; size: .; D: TRBD2; CDR3: CASSLRTSGSSEQFF; DNA: TGTGCCAGCAGCCTCCGGACTAGCGGGAGTAGTGAGCAGTTCTTC
J: TRBJ1-5; V: TRBV19; length: 13; size: .; D: .; CDR3: CASSIGGIQPQHF; DNA: TGTGCCAGTAGTATAGGGGGCATTCAGCCCCAGCATTTT
J: TRBJ2-1; V: TRBV5-6; length: 16; size: .; D: TRBD2; CDR3: CASSLAGTSGSNEQFF; DNA: TGTGCCAGCAGCTTGGCGGGGACTAGCGGGAGCAATGAGCAGTTCTTC
J: TRBJ2-2; V: TRBV24-1; length: 13; size: .; D: .; CDR3: CATMPENTGELFF; DNA: TGTGCCACCATGCCAGAAAACACCGGGGAGCTGTTTTTT
J: TRBJ1-5; V: TRBV5-1; length: 14; size: few; D: .; CDR3: CASSLGPSNQPQHF; DNA: TGCGCCAGCAGCTTGGGTCCCAGTAATCAGCCCCAGCATTTT
J: TRBJ2-7; V: TRBV5-1; length: 14; size: .; D: TRBD1; CDR3: CASSLGGQNYEQYF; DNA: TGCGCCAGCAGCTTGGGGGGACAGAACTACGAGCAGTACTTC
J: TRBJ1-6; V: TRBV7-2; length: 17; size: once; D: .; CDR3: CASSLVAGASYNSPLHF; DNA: TGTGCCAGCAGCTTAGTGGCAGGGGCCAGCTATAATTCACCCCTCCACTTT
J: TRBJ2-1; V: TRBV3-1/TRBV3-2; length: 13; size: few; D: .; CDR3: CASSQERRNEQFF; DNA: TGTGCCAGCAGCCAAGAGCGTCGGAATGAGCAGTTCTTC
J: TRBJ2-5; V: TRBV9; length: 13; size: .; D: .; CDR3: CASSRYAQETQYF; DNA: TGTGCCAGCAGCCGCTACGCCCAAGAGACCCAGTACTTC
J: TRBJ2-5; V: TRBV5-4; length: 15; size: .; D: TRBD1; CDR3: CASSAHRGRWETQYF; DNA: TGTGCCAGCAGCGCTCACAGGGGGCGCTGGGAGACCCAGTACTTC
J: TRBJ2-1; V: TRBV29-1; length: 16; size: .; D: TRBD2; CDR3: CSVEGPASGPYNEQFF; DNA: TGCAGCGTTGAAGGCCCTGCTAGCGGGCCTTACAATGAGCAGTTCTTC
J: TRBJ1-2; V: TRBV28; length: 14; size: .; D: TRBD1; CDR3: CASSQGQGSYGYTF; DNA: TGTGCCAGCAGTCAGGGACAGGGAAGCTATGGCTACACCTTC
J: TRBJ2-5; V: TRBV6-5; length: 14; size: .; D: TRBD2; CDR3: CASSYVGGTETQYF; DNA: TGTGCCAGCAGTTACGTCGGGGGGACAGAGACCCAGTACTTC
J: TRBJ2-1; V: TRBV6-1; length: 13; size: .; D: TRBD2; CDR3: CASSERGGEEQFF; DNA: TGTGCCAGCAGTGAACGGGGGGGAGAGGAGCAGTTCTTC
J: TRBJ1-5; V: TRBV7-8; length: 16; size: .; D: TRBD1; CDR3: CASSLGTGGGGQPQHF; DNA: TGTGCCAGCAGCTTAGGCACAGGGGGCGGGGGTCAGCCCCAGCATTTT
J: TRBJ2-3; V: TRBV3-1/TRBV3-2; length: 16; size: .; D: .; CDR3: CASSQVAGSSTDTQYF; DNA: TGTGCCAGCAGCCAAGTCGCCGGGTCCAGTACAGATACGCAGTATTTT
J: TRBJ2-2; V: TRBV7-2; length: 16; size: .; D: .; CDR3: CASSFRDWRGTGELFF; DNA: TGTGCCAGCAGCTTCCGGGACTGGCGAGGCACCGGGGAGCTGTTTTTT
J: TRBJ1-1; V: TRBV6-5; length: 14; size: once; D: .; CDR3: CASSFRTRNTEAFF; DNA: TGTGCCAGCAGTTTCAGAACAAGAAACACTGAAGCTTTCTTT